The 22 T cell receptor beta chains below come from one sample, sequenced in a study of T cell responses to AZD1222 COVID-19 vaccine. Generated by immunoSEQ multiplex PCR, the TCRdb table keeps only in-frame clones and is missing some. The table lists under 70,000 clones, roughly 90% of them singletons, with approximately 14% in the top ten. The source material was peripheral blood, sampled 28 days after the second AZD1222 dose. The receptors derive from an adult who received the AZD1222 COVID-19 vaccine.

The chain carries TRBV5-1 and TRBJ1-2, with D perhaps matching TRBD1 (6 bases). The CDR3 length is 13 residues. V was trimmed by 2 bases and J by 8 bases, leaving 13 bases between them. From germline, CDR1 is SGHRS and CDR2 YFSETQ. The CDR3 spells CASSLTGTGGYTF. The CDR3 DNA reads TGCGCCAGCAGCTTAACAGGGACGGGAGGCTACACCTTC.

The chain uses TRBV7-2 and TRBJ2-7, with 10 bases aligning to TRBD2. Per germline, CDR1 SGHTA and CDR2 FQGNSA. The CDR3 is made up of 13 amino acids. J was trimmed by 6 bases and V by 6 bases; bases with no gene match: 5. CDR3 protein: CASRTGTSAEQYF. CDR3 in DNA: TGTGCCAGCAGGACCGGGACTAGCGCCGAGCAGTACTTC.

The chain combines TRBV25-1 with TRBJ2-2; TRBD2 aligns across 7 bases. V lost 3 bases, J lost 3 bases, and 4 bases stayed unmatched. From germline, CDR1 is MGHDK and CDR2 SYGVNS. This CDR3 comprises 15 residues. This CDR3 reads CASSESSGYTGELFF. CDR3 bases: TGTGCCAGCAGTGAGTCTAGCGGATACACCGGGGAGCTGTTTTTT.

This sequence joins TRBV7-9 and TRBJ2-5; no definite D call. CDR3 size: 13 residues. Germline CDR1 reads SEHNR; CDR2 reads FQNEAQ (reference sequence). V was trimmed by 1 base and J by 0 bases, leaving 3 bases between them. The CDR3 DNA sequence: TGTGCCAGCAGCTTAGTCTACCAAGAGACCCAGTACTTC. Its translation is CASSLVYQETQYF.

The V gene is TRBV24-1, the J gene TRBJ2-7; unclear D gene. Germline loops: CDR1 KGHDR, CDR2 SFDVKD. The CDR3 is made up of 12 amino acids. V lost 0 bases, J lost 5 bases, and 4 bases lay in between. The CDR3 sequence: CATSDLRNEQYF. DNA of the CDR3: TGTGCCACCAGTGATTTGAGGAACGAGCAGTACTTC.

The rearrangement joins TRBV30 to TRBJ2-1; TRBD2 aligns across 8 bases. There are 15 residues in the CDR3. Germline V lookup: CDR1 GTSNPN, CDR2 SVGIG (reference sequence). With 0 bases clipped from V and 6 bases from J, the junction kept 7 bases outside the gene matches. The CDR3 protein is CAWSVPAGVINEQFF. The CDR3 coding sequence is TGTGCCTGGAGTGTGCCAGCGGGAGTCATCAATGAGCAGTTCTTC.

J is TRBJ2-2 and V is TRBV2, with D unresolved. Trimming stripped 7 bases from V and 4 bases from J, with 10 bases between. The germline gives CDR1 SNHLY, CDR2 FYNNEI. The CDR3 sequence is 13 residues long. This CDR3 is CASTTPFTGELFF. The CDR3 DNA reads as TGTGCCAGCACCACCCCGTTCACCGGGGAGCTGTTTTTT. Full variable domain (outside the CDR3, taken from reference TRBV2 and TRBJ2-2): EPEVTQTPSHQVTQMGQEVILRCVPISNHLYFYWYRQILGQKVEFLVSFYNNEISEKSEIFDDQFSVERPDGSNFTLKIRSTKLEDSAMYFCASTTPFTGELFFGEGSRLTVL.

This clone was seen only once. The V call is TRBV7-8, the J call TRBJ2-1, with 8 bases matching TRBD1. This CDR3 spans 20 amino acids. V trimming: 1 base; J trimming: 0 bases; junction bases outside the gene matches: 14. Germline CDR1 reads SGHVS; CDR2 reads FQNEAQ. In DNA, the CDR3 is TGTGCCAGCAGCTTAGTGGGGTCAGGGGGCCATTCTTTCTCCTACAATGAGCAGTTCTTC. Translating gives CASSLVGSGGHSFSYNEQFF.

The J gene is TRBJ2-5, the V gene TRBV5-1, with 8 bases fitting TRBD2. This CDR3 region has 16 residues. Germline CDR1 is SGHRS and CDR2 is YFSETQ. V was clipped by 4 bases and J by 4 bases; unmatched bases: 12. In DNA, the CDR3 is TGCGCCAGCAGCCGGGACACGATAGCGGGACGAGAGACCCAGTACTTC. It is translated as CASSRDTIAGRETQYF.

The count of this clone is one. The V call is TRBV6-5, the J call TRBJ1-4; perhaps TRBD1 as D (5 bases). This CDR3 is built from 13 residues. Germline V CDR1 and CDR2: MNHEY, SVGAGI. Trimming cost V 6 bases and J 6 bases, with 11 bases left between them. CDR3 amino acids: CASSAGQYEKLFF. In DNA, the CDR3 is TGTGCCAGCAGCGCAGGACAATATGAAAAACTGTTTTTT.

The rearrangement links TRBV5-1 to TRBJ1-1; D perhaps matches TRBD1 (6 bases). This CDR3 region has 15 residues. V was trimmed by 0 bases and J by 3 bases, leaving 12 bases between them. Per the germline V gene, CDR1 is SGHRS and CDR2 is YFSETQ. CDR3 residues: CASSLATGLDTEAFF. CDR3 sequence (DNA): TGCGCCAGCAGCTTGGCCACAGGGCTGGACACTGAAGCTTTCTTT. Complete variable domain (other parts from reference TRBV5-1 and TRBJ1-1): KAGVTQTPRYLIKTRGQQVTLSCSPISGHRSVSWYQQTPGQGLQFLFEYFSETQRNKGNFPGRFSGRQFSNSRSEMNVSTLELGDSALYLCASSLATGLDTEAFFGQGTRLTVV.

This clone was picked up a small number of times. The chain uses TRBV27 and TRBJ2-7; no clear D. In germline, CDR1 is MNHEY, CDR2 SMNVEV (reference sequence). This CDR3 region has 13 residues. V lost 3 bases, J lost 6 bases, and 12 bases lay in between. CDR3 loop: CASSFSHGGEQYF. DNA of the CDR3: TGTGCCAGCAGTTTTAGCCACGGCGGCGAGCAGTACTTC.

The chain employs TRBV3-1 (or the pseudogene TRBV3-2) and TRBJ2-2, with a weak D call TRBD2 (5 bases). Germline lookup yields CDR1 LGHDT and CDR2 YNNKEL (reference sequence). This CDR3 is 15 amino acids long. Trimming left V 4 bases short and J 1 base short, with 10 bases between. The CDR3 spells CASSPDSLNTGELFF. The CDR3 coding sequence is TGTGCCAGCAGCCCGGACTCGTTGAACACCGGGGAGCTGTTTTTT.

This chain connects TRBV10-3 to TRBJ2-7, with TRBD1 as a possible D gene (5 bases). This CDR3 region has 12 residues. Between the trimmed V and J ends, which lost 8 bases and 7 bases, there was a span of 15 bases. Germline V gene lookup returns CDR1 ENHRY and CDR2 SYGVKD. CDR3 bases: TGTGCCATCGCCCCCAGGGCAGGGGAGCAGTACTTC. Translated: CAIAPRAGEQYF.

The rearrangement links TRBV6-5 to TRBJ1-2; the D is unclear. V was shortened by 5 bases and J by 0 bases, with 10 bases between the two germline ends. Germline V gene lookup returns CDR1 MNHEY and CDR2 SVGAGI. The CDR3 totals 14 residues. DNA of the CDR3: TGTGCCAGCAGTCGGCAGTACCCTAACTATGGCTACACCTTC. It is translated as CASSRQYPNYGYTF.

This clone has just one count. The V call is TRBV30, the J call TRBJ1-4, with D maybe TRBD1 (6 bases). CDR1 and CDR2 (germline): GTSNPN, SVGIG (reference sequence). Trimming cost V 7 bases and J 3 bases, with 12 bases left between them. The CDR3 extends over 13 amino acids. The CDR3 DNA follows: TGTGCCTATACAGGGAGGGCTAATGAAAAACTGTTTTTT. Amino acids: CAYTGRANEKLFF.

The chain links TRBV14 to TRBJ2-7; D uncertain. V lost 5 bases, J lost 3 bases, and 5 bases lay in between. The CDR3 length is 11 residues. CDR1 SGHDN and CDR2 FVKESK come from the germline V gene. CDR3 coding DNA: TGTGCCAGCAGCAGACACTACGAGCAGTACTTC. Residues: CASSRHYEQYF.

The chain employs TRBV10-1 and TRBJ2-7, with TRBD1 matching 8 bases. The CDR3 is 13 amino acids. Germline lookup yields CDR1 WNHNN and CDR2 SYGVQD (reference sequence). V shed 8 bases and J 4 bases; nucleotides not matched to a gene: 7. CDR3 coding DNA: TGCGCCAGCTCCTACGACAGGGGATACGAGCAGTACTTC. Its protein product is CASSYDRGYEQYF.

CDR3 sequence reads: CSVEDRAGEKAFF. The DNA of the CDR3 is TGCAGCGTTGAAGATCGGGCAGGGGAGAAAGCTTTCTTT. V is TRBV29-1 and J is TRBJ1-1, with D possibly being TRBD1 (6 bases). The CDR3 sequence is 13 residues long. The germline V gene encodes CDR1 SQVTM and CDR2 ANQGSEA. Trimming removed 0 bases at V and 9 bases at J, with 14 bases between.

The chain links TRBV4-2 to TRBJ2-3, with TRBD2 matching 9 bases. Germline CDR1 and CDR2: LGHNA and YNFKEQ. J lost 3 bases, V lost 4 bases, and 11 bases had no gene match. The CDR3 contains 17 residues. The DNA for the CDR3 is TGTGCCAGCAGCCTTAGCGAGACTAGCGGCCTGACAGATACGCAGTATTTT. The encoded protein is CASSLSETSGLTDTQYF.

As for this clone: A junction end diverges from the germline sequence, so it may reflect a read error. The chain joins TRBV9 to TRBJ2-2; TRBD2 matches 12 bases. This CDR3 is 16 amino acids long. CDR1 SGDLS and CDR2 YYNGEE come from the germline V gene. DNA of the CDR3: TGTGCCAGCAGCCTCCGGACTAGCGGGAACTCCGGGGAGCTGTTTTTT. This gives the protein CASSLRTSGNSGELFF.

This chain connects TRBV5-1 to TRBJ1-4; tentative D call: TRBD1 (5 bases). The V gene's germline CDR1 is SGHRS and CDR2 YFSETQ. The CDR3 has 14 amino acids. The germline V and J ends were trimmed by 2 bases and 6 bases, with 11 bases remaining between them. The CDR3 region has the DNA TGCGCCAGCAGCTTCGAGGGGCCGGATGAAAAACTGTTTTTT. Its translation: CASSFEGPDEKLFF.